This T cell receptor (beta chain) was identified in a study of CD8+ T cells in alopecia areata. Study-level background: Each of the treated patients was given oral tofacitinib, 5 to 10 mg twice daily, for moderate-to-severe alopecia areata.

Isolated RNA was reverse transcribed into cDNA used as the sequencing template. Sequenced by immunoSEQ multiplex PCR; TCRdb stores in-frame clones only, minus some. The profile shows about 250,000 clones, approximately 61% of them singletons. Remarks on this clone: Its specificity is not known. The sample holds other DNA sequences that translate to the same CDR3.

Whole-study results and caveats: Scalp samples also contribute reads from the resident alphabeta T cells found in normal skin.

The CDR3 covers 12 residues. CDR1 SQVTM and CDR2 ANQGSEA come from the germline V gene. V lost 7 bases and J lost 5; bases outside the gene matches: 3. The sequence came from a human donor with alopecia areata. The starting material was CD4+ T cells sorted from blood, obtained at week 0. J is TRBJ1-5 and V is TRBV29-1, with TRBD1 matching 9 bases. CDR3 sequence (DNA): TGCAGCGCAGGGGACAGGGATCAGCCCCAGCATTTT. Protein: CSAGDRDQPQHF.